Sequencing of this TCR beta chain was carried out in a study of cytomegalovirus exposure and HLA in healthy donors. Study-wide results and limits: Among the sequence variants, a highly shared cluster was likely an artifact of sequencing. Productive rates of about 90% or about 30% were seen for most TCR beta V segments in an earlier analysis.

Comments on this clone: Antigen unknown. Other DNA sequences within the sample encode an identical CDR3.

The CDR3 spans 12 residues. Germline V gene sequence: CDR1 MDHEN, CDR2 SYDVKM. The ends were cut back, 3 bases at V and 4 bases at J, with 6 bases in the middle. The PCR had 60 Vbeta and 13 Jbeta primers. Here immunoSEQ multiplex PCR was the method, and the copy in TCRdb shows in-frame clones only, minus some. Of roughly 180,000 clones listed, about 75% are singletons. The clonotype originates from a man aged 50-60 years in good health and CMV-seropositive. The chain is built from TRBV28 and TRBJ2-5; D ambiguous. Sequenced input: PBMCs. The CDR3, as DNA: TGTGCCAGCAGTTTGAGTGGAGAGACCCAGTACTTC. Amino acid sequence: CASSLSGETQYF.